Listed here are 10 T cell receptor beta chains from one sample, sequenced in a study of cytomegalovirus exposure and HLA in healthy donors. Primers for the PCR totalled 60 Vbeta and 13 Jbeta. Sequencing was performed with immunoSEQ multiplex PCR; in TCRdb, only in-frame clones are kept and a portion is missing. The sample includes fewer than 85,000 clones. Sequencing was done on a sample of PBMCs. These receptors were taken from a man aged 25 to 45 in good health and CMV-seronegative.

The V and J genes are TRBV18 and TRBJ2-3; 9 bases map to TRBD2. The CDR3 extends over 17 amino acids. Trimming removed 6 bases from V and 1 base from J; junction bases left unmatched: 11. CDR1 KGHSH and CDR2 LQKENI come from the germline V gene. CDR3 amino acids: CASSPQDVAGGTDTQYF. CDR3 nucleotides: TGTGCCAGCTCTCCCCAAGATGTAGCGGGGGGCACAGATACGCAGTATTTT.

The chain couples TRBV9 to TRBJ1-2, with D perhaps matching TRBD1 (6 bases). This CDR3 has 16 residues. The germline V gene has CDR1 SGDLS and CDR2 YYNGEE. V was cut by 0 bases and J by 3 bases, with 15 bases left in between. The DNA of the CDR3 is TGTGCCAGCAGCGTAGATCCAGGGGATGGCTACTATGGCTACACCTTC. Translation gives CASSVDPGDGYYGYTF.

CDR3 loop: CASISGQLKKDTQYF. The CDR3 region has the DNA TGTGCCAGCATCTCAGGGCAGCTTAAAAAAGATACGCAGTATTTT. The chain is built from TRBV2 and TRBJ2-3, with D perhaps TRBD1 (5 bases). Trimming cost V 7 bases and J 5 bases, with 19 bases left between them. Germline CDR1 reads SNHLY; CDR2 reads FYNNEI. The CDR3 is made up of 15 amino acids.

The chain employs TRBV30 and TRBJ2-1; D ambiguous. Germline lookup yields CDR1 GTSNPN and CDR2 SVGIG (reference sequence). V was shortened by 7 bases and J by 6 bases, with 10 bases between the two germline ends. The CDR3 is 11 residues long. The CDR3 here is CALLSGNEQFF. The DNA for the CDR3 is TGTGCCTTACTCTCTGGCAATGAGCAGTTCTTC.

This chain uses TRBV5-6 with TRBJ2-7; 10 nucleotides line up with TRBD1. The CDR3 totals 16 residues. Germline-derived CDR1 and CDR2 are SGHDT and YYEEEE. The V gene end was trimmed by 1 base and the J gene end by 2 bases; junction bases not matched to a gene: 6. CDR3 residues: CASSLLSGTGAYEQYF. As DNA, the CDR3 is TGTGCCAGCAGCTTGCTCTCCGGGACAGGGGCCTACGAGCAGTACTTC.

The genes are TRBV28 and TRBJ2-3; 7 nucleotides match TRBD2. V shed 6 bases, J shed 2 bases, and the junction held 5 bases outside the gene matches. The CDR3 has 14 residues. Germline V gene data show CDR1 as MDHEN and CDR2 as SYDVKM. This CDR3 reads CASRSAGDTDTQYF. Here the CDR3 DNA reads TGTGCCAGCAGGTCTGCGGGGGACACAGATACGCAGTATTTT.

The chain recombines TRBV27 with TRBJ2-5; D might be TRBD2 (6 bases). In germline, CDR1 is MNHEY, CDR2 SMNVEV (reference sequence). Trimming shortened V by 6 bases and J by 5 bases, and 19 bases separated the two germline ends. The CDR3 is 15 amino acids. The CDR3 nucleotides are TGTGCCAGCAGCCGGCACGAGCTAGCGACGGAGACCCAGTACTTC. It is translated as CASSRHELATETQYF.

This chain links TRBV5-1 with TRBJ2-7; 8 bases match TRBD1. V was clipped by 6 bases and J by 2 bases; unmatched bases: 10. Per germline, CDR1 SGHRS and CDR2 YFSETQ. This CDR3 comprises 15 residues. CDR3 DNA: TGCGCCAGCATGCTTGCCCAGGACAGGGCCTACGAGCAGTACTTC. Translation gives CASMLAQDRAYEQYF.

The rearrangement links TRBV12-1 to TRBJ1-1; TRBD1 was called by the table and not checked on the DNA. TRBV12-1 is a pseudogene locus. The CDR3 has 14 residues. Here the CDR3 reads CASSTDRVNTEAFF. The CDR3 nucleotides read TGTGCCAGCAGCACAGACAGGGTCAACACTGAAGCTTTCTTT.

The J gene is TRBJ1-2, the V gene TRBV5-1, with 7 bases aligning to TRBD1. CDR1 and CDR2 (germline): SGHRS, YFSETQ. The CDR3 spans 17 residues. Losses at the gene ends were 4 bases for V and 8 bases for J; bases not matched to a gene: 20. CDR3 nucleotides: TGCGCCAGCAGCGTGGGTGGAGGGGGCATCTCCGATGTGGGCTACACCTTC. This codes for CASSVGGGGISDVGYTF.